Below, 20 T cell receptor beta chains from the same sample are listed, as sequenced in a study of spatial heterogeneity in lung cancer. TCRdb itself ran the 5' RACE reads through MiXCR, one entry per CDR3 protein. The table includes 95,000 to 120,000 distinct CDR3 sequences, roughly 10% detected once. This sample's time point: blood at routine non-recurrence follow-up after resection. Sequenced here: PBMCs, sampled at follow-up. Receptors were obtained from a female donor with early-stage non-small cell lung cancer.

This clonotype was counted at least ten times. The CDR3 region is CAISESTAKSYEQYF. CDR3 nucleotide sequence: TGTGCCATCAGTGAGTCCACAGCGAAGTCCTACGAGCAGTACTTC. The chain is built from TRBV10-3 and TRBJ2-7; the D is unclear. CDR3 length: 15 residues. Germline CDR1 and CDR2: ENHRY and SYGVKD. Trimming took 0 bases from V and 1 from J, leaving 10 bases between them.

The genes are TRBV14 and TRBJ1-6, with 7 positions matching TRBD1. J gave up 6 bases and V 5 bases, and 4 bases lay outside the gene matches. The CDR3 loop spans 14 amino acids. Looked up from germline, CDR1 is SGHDN and CDR2 is FVKESK. The CDR3 region is CASSAGTANSPLHF. Here the CDR3 DNA reads TGTGCCAGCAGCGCAGGGACAGCTAATTCACCCCTCCACTTT.

V and J are TRBV29-1 and TRBJ2-1; 7 nucleotides match TRBD2. V shed 5 bases, J shed 3 bases, and the junction held 7 bases outside the gene matches. This CDR3 has 14 residues. CDR1 SQVTM and CDR2 ANQGSEA come from the germline V gene. The CDR3 protein is CSVPTAGYYNEQFF. The DNA for the CDR3 is TGCAGCGTTCCCACAGCGGGGTACTACAATGAGCAGTTCTTC.

This clonotype appeared a few times. The J gene is TRBJ2-7, the V gene TRBV25-1; 9 positions match TRBD1. Trimming cost V 3 bases and J 8 bases; bases outside gene matches: 11. CDR1 MGHDK and CDR2 SYGVNS come from the germline V gene. The CDR3 totals 15 residues. The CDR3 here is CASSDLRDRDFKQYF. CDR3 coding DNA: TGTGCCAGCAGTGATCTCCGGGACAGGGACTTCAAGCAGTACTTC.

This clonotype was counted only a few times. The V call is TRBV24-1, the J call TRBJ1-5; 7 positions agree with TRBD1. V dropped 2 bases and J dropped 7; count of bases not matched to a gene: 4. The germline V gene has CDR1 KGHDR and CDR2 SFDVKD. The CDR3 is 14 amino acids. This CDR3 is CATSDSQGWQPQHF. The CDR3 coding sequence is TGTGCCACCAGTGATTCACAGGGGTGGCAGCCCCAGCATTTT.

At least ten counts were recorded for this clonotype. The chain employs TRBV20-1 and TRBJ2-1, with TRBD2 identical over 13 bases. The germline V gene encodes CDR1 DFQATT and CDR2 SNEGSKA (reference sequence). The ends lost 6 bases at V and 10 bases at J; junction bases unmatched: 9. The CDR3 runs to 14 residues. The CDR3 nucleotides are TGCAGTGCGTTCCCGGGACTAGCGGGAAAGGAGCAGTTCTTC. It translates to CSAFPGLAGKEQFF.

V and J are TRBV7-2 and TRBJ2-1; D assignment may be TRBD1 or TRBD2 (5 bases each). Trimming stripped 1 base from V and 6 bases from J, with 16 bases between. CDR3 length: 16 residues. From germline, CDR1 is SGHTA and CDR2 FQGNSA. The CDR3 coding sequence is TGTGCCAGCAGCTTAGTCCCGGGACGAGGCTCCAATGAGCAGTTCTTC. Amino acids: CASSLVPGRGSNEQFF.

There are a few counts of this clonotype. This chain uses TRBV6-2 or TRBV6-3 with TRBJ1-1; possible D gene TRBD1, 6 bases. This CDR3 region has 13 residues. Germline V gene data show CDR1 as MNHEY and CDR2 as SVGEGT. This CDR3 is CVVWGGPATEAFF. The CDR3, as DNA: TGTGTCGTCTGGGGGGGGCCGGCGACTGAAGCTTTCTTT.

The chain links TRBV6-1 to TRBJ1-1, with D uncertain. The CDR3 runs to 13 residues. CDR1 and CDR2 (germline): MNHNS, SASEGT. Trimming removed 1 base from V and 5 bases from J, with 8 bases in between. The CDR3 DNA sequence: TGTGCCAGCAGTGAAGACTCCTTTACTGAAGCTTTCTTT. It yields the protein CASSEDSFTEAFF.

This clonotype was counted only a few times. The rearrangement joins TRBV7-9 to TRBJ2-7; TRBD2 matches 7 bases. V was pared by 5 bases and J by 2 bases, with 9 bases of the junction left unmatched. In germline, CDR1 is SEHNR, CDR2 FQNEAQ (reference sequence). There are 15 residues in the CDR3. The CDR3 loop reads CASSPSGISTYEQYF. In DNA, the CDR3 is TGTGCCAGCAGCCCCAGCGGGATTTCTACCTACGAGCAGTACTTC.

This chain links TRBV4-2 with TRBJ2-4; 10 nucleotides line up with TRBD2. V gave up 0 bases and J gave up 2 bases; unmatched junction bases: 7. The CDR3 totals 18 residues. Germline values: CDR1 LGHNA, CDR2 YNFKEQ. The CDR3 region has the DNA TGTGCCAGCAGCCAAGAGTCTAGCGGGAGTTTTACCAAAAACATTCAGTACTTC. It yields the protein CASSQESSGSFTKNIQYF.

The V gene is TRBV14, the J gene TRBJ2-2; D may be TRBD2 (6 bases). V was pared by 0 bases and J by 2 bases, with 10 bases between. The length of the CDR3 is 16 residues. CDR1 is SGHDN and CDR2 is FVKESK in the germline V gene. The CDR3 protein is CASSQEPSANTGELFF. The DNA for the CDR3 is TGTGCCAGCAGCCAAGAACCTAGCGCTAACACCGGGGAGCTGTTTTTT.

On this clonotype itself: A junction boundary mismatches the germline segment, possibly from a read error. V usage is TRBV7-7 and J usage is TRBJ2-1; 8 nucleotides match TRBD1. Germline assignment: CDR1 SSHAT and CDR2 FNYEAQ (reference sequence). The CDR3 has 14 residues. The CDR3 DNA reads TGTGCTAGCAGCCCCAGGGACAGGCACAATGAGCAGTTCTTC. Translated, it gives CASSPRDRHNEQFF.

This clonotype was counted many times. The chain couples TRBV20-1 to TRBJ1-1, with D perhaps TRBD1 (5 bases). From germline, CDR1 is DFQATT and CDR2 SNEGSKA (reference sequence). The CDR3 totals 17 residues. V dropped 6 bases and J dropped 0 bases, with 23 bases sitting between them. The CDR3 DNA is TGCAGTGCCCAGTTCGGGCAGGGTTTAGGCTTGAACACTGAAGCTTTCTTT. Its translation: CSAQFGQGLGLNTEAFF.

The gene calls are TRBV6-2 or TRBV6-3 and TRBJ2-2, with TRBD1 as a possible D gene (5 bases). The CDR3 runs 13 residues. Germline-derived CDR1 and CDR2 are MNHEY and SVGEGT. The V gene lost 5 bases and the J gene lost 6 bases, with 10 bases spanning the gap. CDR3 loop: CASSGARSGELFF. The CDR3 DNA follows: TGTGCCAGCAGTGGGGCTCGGTCCGGGGAGCTGTTTTTT.

J is TRBJ2-1 and V is TRBV2; possibly TRBD2 for D (6 bases). CDR1 and CDR2 from the germline V gene are SNHLY and FYNNEI. V gave up 6 bases and J gave up 5 bases, with 17 bases separating them. This CDR3 comprises 15 residues. CDR3 region: CASRERRDFDNEQFF. CDR3 nucleotide sequence: TGTGCCAGCAGAGAGCGCCGGGACTTTGACAATGAGCAGTTCTTC.

This clonotype was counted many times. This CDR3 reads CASSLNRGQGGRYGYTF. CDR3 coding DNA: TGTGCCAGCAGCTTGAACAGGGGGCAGGGCGGAAGGTATGGCTACACCTTC. V is TRBV7-9 and J is TRBJ1-2; 9 positions match TRBD1. Germline CDR1 and CDR2: SEHNR and FQNEAQ (reference sequence). This CDR3 has 17 amino acids. J was trimmed by 5 bases and V by 3 bases; bases with no gene match: 13.

The chain recombines TRBV2 with TRBJ1-1, with D uncertain. Germline CDR1 SNHLY, CDR2 FYNNEI. This CDR3 has 13 residues. The V gene lost 1 base and the J gene lost 2 bases, with 5 bases spanning the gap. CDR3 protein: CASSEDFNTEAFF. Written as DNA, the CDR3 is TGTGCCAGCAGTGAAGACTTTAACACTGAAGCTTTCTTT.

The chain uses TRBV4-2 and TRBJ2-2; no reliable D call. The CDR3 is 17 residues long. V lost 2 bases and J lost 2, with 15 bases in between. CDR1 and CDR2 (germline): LGHNA, YNFKEQ. The CDR3 DNA reads TGTGCCAGCAGCCAATCTACTACTGCGTCTAACACCGGGGAGCTGTTTTTT. Protein sequence: CASSQSTTASNTGELFF.

A few counts support this clonotype. V usage is TRBV28 and J usage is TRBJ2-7; TRBD2 aligns across 12 bases. CDR3 length: 21 amino acids. With V trimmed by 1 base and J by 7 bases, 23 bases remained unmatched. The V gene's germline CDR1 is MDHEN and CDR2 SYDVKM. The CDR3 sequence is CASSLSIKTSGRIGWGPEQYF. CDR3 bases: TGTGCCAGCAGTTTATCGATCAAGACTAGCGGGAGAATCGGGTGGGGCCCGGAGCAGTACTTC.